One and the same sample provided the 10 T cell receptor beta chains below, sequenced in a study of cytomegalovirus exposure and HLA in healthy donors. 13 Jbeta primers and 60 Vbeta primers were used for the PCR. Produced via immunoSEQ multiplex PCR; TCRdb's table is partial and in-frame only. The top ten clones hold 9.7% of a sample with about 62,000 clones, around 80% of them seen once. Sequencing was performed on PBMCs. The receptors shown here come from a man aged 40-50 years in good health and CMV-seronegative.

The chain links TRBV5-6 to TRBJ1-1; D possibly corresponds to TRBD1 (6 bases). V was cut by 2 bases and J by 7 bases, with 15 bases left in between. This CDR3 comprises 14 residues. Germline V lookup: CDR1 SGHDT, CDR2 YYEEEE. The CDR3 DNA is TGTGCCAGCAGCTTACTATGGGAAGGGGGTGAAGCTTTCTTT. It is translated as CASSLLWEGGEAFF.

The sample holds a few counts of this clone. The chain uses TRBV6-1 and TRBJ1-2, with 9 nucleotides matching TRBD1. Germline V lookup: CDR1 MNHNS, CDR2 SASEGT. V was pared by 10 bases and J by 4 bases, with 10 bases of the junction left unmatched. The CDR3 is 14 residues long. CDR3 DNA: TGTGCCACCAGAGAGACAGGGGGTGGCTATGGCTACACCTTC. Protein product: CATRETGGGYGYTF.

This clone was picked up a small number of times. This chain connects TRBV7-8 to TRBJ2-7; 12 nucleotides line up with TRBD2. The junction had 7 bases not matched to a gene; V was cut back by 5 bases and J by 2 bases. Germline V CDR1 and CDR2: SGHVS, FQNEAQ. This CDR3 has 16 amino acids. The CDR3 reads CASSGRLAGEAYEQYF. CDR3 in DNA: TGTGCCAGCAGCGGGAGACTAGCGGGGGAGGCCTACGAGCAGTACTTC.

The V call is TRBV28, the J call TRBJ2-7; perhaps TRBD2 as D (6 bases). Germline CDR1 MDHEN, CDR2 SYDVKM. V was pared by 7 bases and J by 7 bases, with 17 bases between. This CDR3 is built from 13 residues. The CDR3 nucleotides read TGTGCCAGCACATCCTCGGGAGCCCGGGAGCAGTACTTC. The encoded protein is CASTSSGAREQYF.

The chain recombines TRBV4-2 with TRBJ2-1, with a tentative D call TRBD1 (6 bases). V was clipped by 1 base and J by 4 bases, with 14 bases between them. The CDR3 sequence is 16 residues long. The germline CDR1 and CDR2 sequences are LGHNA and YNFKEQ. The CDR3 spells CASSQVPSRGYNEQFF. CDR3 sequence (DNA): TGTGCCAGCAGCCAAGTCCCTAGCAGGGGTTACAATGAGCAGTTCTTC.

The V gene is TRBV6-5, the J gene TRBJ1-1, with D perhaps matching TRBD1 (5 bases). Germline CDR1 reads MNHEY; CDR2 reads SVGAGI. V was shortened by 6 bases and J by 1 base, with 15 bases between the two germline ends. CDR3 length equals 15 residues. CDR3 protein: CASSYGAQGNTEAFF. The DNA of the CDR3 is TGTGCCAGCAGCTATGGGGCTCAGGGGAACACTGAAGCTTTCTTT.

The chain has TRBV9 and TRBJ2-3, with D tentatively TRBD2 (5 bases). CDR1 and CDR2 from the germline V gene are SGDLS and YYNGEE. V was pared by 4 bases and J by 0 bases, with 27 bases between. The CDR3 covers 20 residues. The CDR3 here is CASSPDQIPGKRGSTDTQYF. For the CDR3, the DNA is TGTGCCAGCAGCCCAGATCAAATCCCGGGCAAACGGGGTAGCACAGATACGCAGTATTTT.

The CDR3 region is CASSLVFRDSPLHF. The CDR3 nucleotides read TGTGCCAGCAGCTTAGTTTTCCGGGATTCACCCCTCCACTTT. This chain links TRBV7-6 with TRBJ1-6; D not resolved. V lost 1 base, J lost 8 bases, and 9 bases lay in between. Germline-derived CDR1 and CDR2 are SGHVS and FNYEAQ. This CDR3 has 14 residues. Full variable domain (outside the CDR3, taken from reference TRBV7-6 and TRBJ1-6): GAGVSQSPRYKVTKRGQDVALRCDPISGHVSLYWYRQALGQGPEFLTYFNYEAQQDKSGLPNDRFSAERPEGSISTLTIQRTEQRDSAMYRCASSLVFRDSPLHFGNGTRLTVT.

V is TRBV27 and J is TRBJ2-7; the match to TRBD2 covers 8 bases. In germline, CDR1 is MNHEY, CDR2 SMNVEV (reference sequence). V gave up 4 bases and J gave up 3 bases; unmatched junction bases: 5. The CDR3 is 14 residues long. CDR3 sequence reads: CASSSSGLVYEQYF. The CDR3 DNA follows: TGTGCCAGCAGTTCCTCGGGACTAGTCTACGAGCAGTACTTC.

The J gene is TRBJ2-7, the V gene TRBV9; 9 positions match TRBD1. CDR1 and CDR2 (germline): SGDLS, YYNGEE. The CDR3 runs to 16 residues. Trimming took 2 bases from V and 4 from J; bases not matched to a gene: 10. As DNA, the CDR3 is TGTGCCAGCAGCGTTTCATCGGACAGGGGATTGTACGAGCAGTACTTC. This encodes CASSVSSDRGLYEQYF. Supplemented by reference TRBV9 and TRBJ2-7, the full variable domain reads DSGVTQTPKHLITATGQRVTLRCSPRSGDLSVYWYQQSLDQGLQFLIQYYNGEERAKGNILERFSAQQFPDLHSELNLSSLELGDSALYFCASSVSSDRGLYEQYFGPGTRLTVT.